This T cell receptor (beta chain) was recovered during a study of cytomegalovirus exposure and HLA in healthy donors. Background on the study: Within an early data release were about 85 million unique TCRs drawn from HLA-typed donors.

Study observations and caveats: Later work associated fewer than 20,000 TCR beta sequences with HLA alleles at 0.05 false discovery rate. Altogether, 160 or so TCR beta chains were recorded as cytomegalovirus-associated.

A multiplex PCR was run with 60 Vbeta primers and 13 Jbeta primers. Some clones are missing from TCRdb's copy, which holds only in-frame ones; the method was immunoSEQ multiplex PCR. The profile shows under 150,000 clones, around 83% of them singletons. This clone was seen just once. Its antigen remains unidentified. V was pared by 2 bases and J by 4 bases, with 11 bases between. Germline assignment: CDR1 SGHDT and CDR2 YYEEEE. The CDR3 sequence is 14 residues long. Sequences were obtained from PBMCs. This TCR came from a girl aged 2-10 years in good health and CMV-seronegative. V gene TRBV5-6 combines with J gene TRBJ2-3; tentatively, D is TRBD1 (6 bases). CDR3 bases: TGTGCCAGCAGCTTTACAGGGTCCCCAGATACGCAGTATTTT. It yields the protein CASSFTGSPDTQYF.